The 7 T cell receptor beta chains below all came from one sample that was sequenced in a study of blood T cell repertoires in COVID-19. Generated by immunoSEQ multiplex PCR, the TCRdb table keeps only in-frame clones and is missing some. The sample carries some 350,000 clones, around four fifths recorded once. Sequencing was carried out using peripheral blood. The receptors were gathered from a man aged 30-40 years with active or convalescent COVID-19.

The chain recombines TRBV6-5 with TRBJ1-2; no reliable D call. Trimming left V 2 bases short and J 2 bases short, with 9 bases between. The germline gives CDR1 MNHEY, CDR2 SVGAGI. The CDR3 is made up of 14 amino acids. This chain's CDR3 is CASSYAGGNYGYTF. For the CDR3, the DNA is TGTGCCAGCAGTTACGCGGGCGGAAACTATGGCTACACCTTC.

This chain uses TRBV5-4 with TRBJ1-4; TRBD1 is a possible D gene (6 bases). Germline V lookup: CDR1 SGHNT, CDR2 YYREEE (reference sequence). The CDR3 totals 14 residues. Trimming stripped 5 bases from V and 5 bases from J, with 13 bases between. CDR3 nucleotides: TGTGCCAGCAGTCCCGGGACACAGAATGAAAAACTGTTTTTT. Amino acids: CASSPGTQNEKLFF.

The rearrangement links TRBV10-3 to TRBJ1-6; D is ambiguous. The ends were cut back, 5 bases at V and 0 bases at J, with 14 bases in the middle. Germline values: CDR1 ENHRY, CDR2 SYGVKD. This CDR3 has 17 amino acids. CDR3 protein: CAISTGMRSSYNSPLHF. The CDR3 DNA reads TGTGCCATCAGTACCGGGATGCGCAGCTCCTATAATTCACCCCTCCACTTT.

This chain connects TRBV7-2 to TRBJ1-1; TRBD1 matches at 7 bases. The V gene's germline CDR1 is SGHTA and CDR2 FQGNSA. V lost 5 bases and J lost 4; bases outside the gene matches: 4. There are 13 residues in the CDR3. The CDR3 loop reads CASSPNRGTEAFF. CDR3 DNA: TGTGCCAGCAGCCCCAACAGGGGCACTGAAGCTTTCTTT.

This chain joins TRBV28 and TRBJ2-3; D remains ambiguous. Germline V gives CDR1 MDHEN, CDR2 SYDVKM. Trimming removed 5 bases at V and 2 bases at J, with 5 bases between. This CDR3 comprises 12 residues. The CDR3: CASSPNTDTQYF. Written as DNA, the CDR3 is TGTGCCAGCAGTCCAAACACAGATACGCAGTATTTT. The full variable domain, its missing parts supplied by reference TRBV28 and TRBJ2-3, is DVKVTQSSRYLVKRTGEKVFLECVQDMDHENMFWYRQDPGLGLRLIYFSYDVKMKEKGDIPEGYSVSREKKERFSLILESASTNQTSMYLCASSPNTDTQYFGPGTRLTVL.

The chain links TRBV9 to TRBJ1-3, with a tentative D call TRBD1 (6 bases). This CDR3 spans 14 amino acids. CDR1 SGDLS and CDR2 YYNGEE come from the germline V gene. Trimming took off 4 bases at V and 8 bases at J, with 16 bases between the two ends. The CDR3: CASSSRRDTHTIYF. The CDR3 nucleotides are TGTGCCAGCAGCAGTCGCCGGGACACCCACACCATATATTTT.

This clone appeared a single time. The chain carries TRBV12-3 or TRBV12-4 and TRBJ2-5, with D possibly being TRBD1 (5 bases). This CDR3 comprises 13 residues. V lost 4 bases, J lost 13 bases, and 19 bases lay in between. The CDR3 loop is CASSSDISGLSYF. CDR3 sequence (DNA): TGTGCCAGCAGTTCGGACATATCGGGTCTGTCGTACTTC.